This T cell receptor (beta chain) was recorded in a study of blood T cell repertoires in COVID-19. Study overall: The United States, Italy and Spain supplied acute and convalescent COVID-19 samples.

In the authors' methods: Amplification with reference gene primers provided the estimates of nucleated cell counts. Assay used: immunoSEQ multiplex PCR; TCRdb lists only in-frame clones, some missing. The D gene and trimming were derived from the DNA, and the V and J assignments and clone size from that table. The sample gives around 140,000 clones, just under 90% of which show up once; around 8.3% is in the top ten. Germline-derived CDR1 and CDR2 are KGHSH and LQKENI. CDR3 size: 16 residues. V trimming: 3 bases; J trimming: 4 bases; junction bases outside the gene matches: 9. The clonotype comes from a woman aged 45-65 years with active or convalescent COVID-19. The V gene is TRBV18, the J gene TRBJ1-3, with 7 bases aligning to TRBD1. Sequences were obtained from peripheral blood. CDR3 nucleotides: TGTGCCAGCTCACCGACAGGGCTGGGATTCGGAAACACCATATATTTT. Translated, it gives CASSPTGLGFGNTIYF.